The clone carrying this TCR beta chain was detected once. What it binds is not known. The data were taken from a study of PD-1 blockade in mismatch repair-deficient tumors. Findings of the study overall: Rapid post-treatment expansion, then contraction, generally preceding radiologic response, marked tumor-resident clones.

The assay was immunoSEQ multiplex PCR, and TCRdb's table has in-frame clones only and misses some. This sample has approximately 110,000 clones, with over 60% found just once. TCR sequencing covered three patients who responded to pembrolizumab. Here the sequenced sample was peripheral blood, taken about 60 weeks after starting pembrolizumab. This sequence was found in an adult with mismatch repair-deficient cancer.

The CDR3 reads CASSWGLVENEQFF. CDR3 DNA sequence: TGTGCCAGCAGCTGGGGACTAGTAGAGAATGAGCAGTTCTTC. This rearrangement joins TRBV7-9 to TRBJ2-1, with 8 nucleotides matching TRBD2. The CDR3 is 14 residues long. Per the germline V gene, CDR1 is SEHNR and CDR2 is FQNEAQ (reference sequence). The V gene end was trimmed by 4 bases and the J gene end by 7 bases; junction bases not matched to a gene: 6.